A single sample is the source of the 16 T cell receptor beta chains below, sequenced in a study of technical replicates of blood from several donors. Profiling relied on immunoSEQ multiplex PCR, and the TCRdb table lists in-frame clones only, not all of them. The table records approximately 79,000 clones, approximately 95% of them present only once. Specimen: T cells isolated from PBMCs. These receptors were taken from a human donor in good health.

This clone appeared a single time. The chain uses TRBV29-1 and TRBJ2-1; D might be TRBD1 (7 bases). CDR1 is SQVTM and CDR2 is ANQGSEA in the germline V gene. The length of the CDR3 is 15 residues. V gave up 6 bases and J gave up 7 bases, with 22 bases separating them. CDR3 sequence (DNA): TGCAGCGTGCAGGGGGGAGTGGACGGGCCGAATGAGCAGTTCTTC. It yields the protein CSVQGGVDGPNEQFF.

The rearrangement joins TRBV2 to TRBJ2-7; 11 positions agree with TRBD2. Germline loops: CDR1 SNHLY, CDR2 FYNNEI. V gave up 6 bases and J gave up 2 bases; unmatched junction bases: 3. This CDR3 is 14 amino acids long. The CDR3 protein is CASRGTSGAYEQYF. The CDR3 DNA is TGTGCCAGCAGAGGGACTAGCGGCGCCTACGAGCAGTACTTC.

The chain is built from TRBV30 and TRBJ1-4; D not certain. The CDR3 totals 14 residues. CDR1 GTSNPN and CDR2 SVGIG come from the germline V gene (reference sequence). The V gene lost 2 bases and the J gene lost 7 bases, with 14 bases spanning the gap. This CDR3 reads CAWSFKGVIEKLFF. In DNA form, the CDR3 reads TGTGCCTGGAGTTTTAAGGGAGTTATTGAAAAACTGTTTTTT.

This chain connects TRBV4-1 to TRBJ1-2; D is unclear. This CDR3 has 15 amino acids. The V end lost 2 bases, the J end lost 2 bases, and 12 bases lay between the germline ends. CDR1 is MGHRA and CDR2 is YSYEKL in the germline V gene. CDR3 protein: CASSQYAVLNYGYTF. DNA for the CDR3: TGCGCCAGCAGCCAATATGCAGTGTTAAACTATGGCTACACCTTC.

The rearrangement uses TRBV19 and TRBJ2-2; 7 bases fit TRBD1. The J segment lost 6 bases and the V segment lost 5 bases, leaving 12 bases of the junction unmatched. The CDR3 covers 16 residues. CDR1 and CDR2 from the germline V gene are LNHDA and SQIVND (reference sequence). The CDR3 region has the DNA TGTGCCAGTAGTCTGACAGGGTATAATACAGCCGGGGAGCTGTTTTTT. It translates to CASSLTGYNTAGELFF.

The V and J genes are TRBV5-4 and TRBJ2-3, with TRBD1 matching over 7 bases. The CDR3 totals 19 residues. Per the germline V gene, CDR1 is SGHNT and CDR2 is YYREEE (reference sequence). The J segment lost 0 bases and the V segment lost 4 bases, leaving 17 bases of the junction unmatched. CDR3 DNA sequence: TGTGCCAGCAGCCCGACGTTCCGGCGGACAGGCACTAGCACAGATACGCAGTATTTT. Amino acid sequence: CASSPTFRRTGTSTDTQYF. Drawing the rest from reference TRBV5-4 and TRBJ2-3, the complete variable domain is ETGVTQSPTHLIKTRGQQVTLRCSSQSGHNTVSWYQQALGQGPQFIFQYYREEENGRGNFPPRFSGLQFPNYSSELNVNALELDDSALYLCASSPTFRRTGTSTDTQYFGPGTRLTVL.

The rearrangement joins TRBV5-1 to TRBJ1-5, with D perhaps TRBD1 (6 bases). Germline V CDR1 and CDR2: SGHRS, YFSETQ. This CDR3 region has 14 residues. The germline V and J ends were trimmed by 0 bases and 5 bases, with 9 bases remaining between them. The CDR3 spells CASSLGQVDQPQHF. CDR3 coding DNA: TGCGCCAGCAGCTTGGGACAGGTCGATCAGCCCCAGCATTTT. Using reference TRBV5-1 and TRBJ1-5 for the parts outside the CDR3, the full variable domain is KAGVTQTPRYLIKTRGQQVTLSCSPISGHRSVSWYQQTPGQGLQFLFEYFSETQRNKGNFPGRFSGRQFSNSRSEMNVSTLELGDSALYLCASSLGQVDQPQHFGDGTRLSIL.

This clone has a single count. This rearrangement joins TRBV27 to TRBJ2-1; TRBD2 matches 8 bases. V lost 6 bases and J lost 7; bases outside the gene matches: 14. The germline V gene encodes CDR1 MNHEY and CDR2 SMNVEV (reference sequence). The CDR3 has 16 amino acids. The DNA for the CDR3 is TGTGCCAGCAGAACCCAGGTGCGGGGGGTTGAGAATGAGCAGTTCTTC. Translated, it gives CASRTQVRGVENEQFF.

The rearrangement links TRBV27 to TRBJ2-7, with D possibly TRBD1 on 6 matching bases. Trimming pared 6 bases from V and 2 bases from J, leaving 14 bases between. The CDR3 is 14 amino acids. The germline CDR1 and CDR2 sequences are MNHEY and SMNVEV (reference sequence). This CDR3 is CASSVRGMTYEQYF. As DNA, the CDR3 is TGTGCCAGCAGCGTTAGGGGGATGACCTACGAGCAGTACTTC.

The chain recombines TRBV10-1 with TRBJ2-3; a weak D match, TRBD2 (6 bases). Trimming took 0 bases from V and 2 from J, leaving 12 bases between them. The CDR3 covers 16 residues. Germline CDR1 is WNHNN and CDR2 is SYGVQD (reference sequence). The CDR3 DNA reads TGCGCCAGCAGTGAGTCGGCTAGCGTCTCCACAGATACGCAGTATTTT. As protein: CASSESASVSTDTQYF.

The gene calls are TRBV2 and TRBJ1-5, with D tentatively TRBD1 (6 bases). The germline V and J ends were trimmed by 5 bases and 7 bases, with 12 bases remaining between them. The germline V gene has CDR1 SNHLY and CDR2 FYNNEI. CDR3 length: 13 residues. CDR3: CASSSTGRQPQHF. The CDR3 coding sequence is TGTGCCAGCAGTTCCACAGGGCGGCAGCCCCAGCATTTT.

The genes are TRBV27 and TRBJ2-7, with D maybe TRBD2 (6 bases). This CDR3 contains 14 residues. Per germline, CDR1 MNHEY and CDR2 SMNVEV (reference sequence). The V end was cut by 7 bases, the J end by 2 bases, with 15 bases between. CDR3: CASITTSRPYEQYF. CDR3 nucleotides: TGTGCCAGCATTACGACTAGTCGGCCCTACGAGCAGTACTTC.

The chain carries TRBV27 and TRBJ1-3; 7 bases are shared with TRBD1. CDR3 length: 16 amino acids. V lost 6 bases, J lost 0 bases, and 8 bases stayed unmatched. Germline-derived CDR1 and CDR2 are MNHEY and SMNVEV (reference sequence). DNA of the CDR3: TGTGCCAGCAGCACAGGGGTACCCCACTCTGGAAACACCATATATTTT. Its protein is CASSTGVPHSGNTIYF.

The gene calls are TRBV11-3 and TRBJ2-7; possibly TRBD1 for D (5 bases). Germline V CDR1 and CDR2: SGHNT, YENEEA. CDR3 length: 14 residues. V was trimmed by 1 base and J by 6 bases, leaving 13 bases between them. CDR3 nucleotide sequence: TGTGCCAGCAGCTTAGGGGGCAGGTCCCCCGAGCAGTACTTC. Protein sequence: CASSLGGRSPEQYF.

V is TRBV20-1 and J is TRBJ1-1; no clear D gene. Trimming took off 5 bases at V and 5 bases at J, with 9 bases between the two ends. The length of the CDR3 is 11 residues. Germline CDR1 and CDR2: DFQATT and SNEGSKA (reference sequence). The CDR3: CSAQTRTEAFF. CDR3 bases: TGCAGTGCTCAAACCAGGACTGAAGCTTTCTTT.

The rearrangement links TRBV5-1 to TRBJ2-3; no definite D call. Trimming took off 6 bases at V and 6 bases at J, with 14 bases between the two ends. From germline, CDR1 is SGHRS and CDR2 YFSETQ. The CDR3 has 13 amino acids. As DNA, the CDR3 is TGCGCCAGCATAGGAGAAAACTCGGATACGCAGTATTTT. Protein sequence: CASIGENSDTQYF. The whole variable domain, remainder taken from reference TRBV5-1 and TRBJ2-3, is KAGVTQTPRYLIKTRGQQVTLSCSPISGHRSVSWYQQTPGQGLQFLFEYFSETQRNKGNFPGRFSGRQFSNSRSEMNVSTLELGDSALYLCASIGENSDTQYFGPGTRLTVL.